Below are 13 T cell receptor beta chains sequenced from a single sample in a study of cytomegalovirus exposure and HLA in healthy donors. In the PCR, 60 Vbeta and 13 Jbeta primers were used. Sequencing was performed with immunoSEQ multiplex PCR; in TCRdb, only in-frame clones are kept and a portion is missing. The table lists about 110,000 clones, over 75% of them singletons, with under 4% in the top ten. The sequencing sample was made of PBMCs. The receptors originated from a man in his sixties in good health and CMV-seronegative.

Regarding this clone: An end of the junction does not agree with germline; a read error may underlie this. This chain joins TRBV6-5 and TRBJ1-3; D uncertain. Per the germline V gene, CDR1 is MNHEY and CDR2 is SVGAGI. The CDR3 extends over 15 amino acids. The CDR3 protein is CASSYSEGAGDTIYF. CDR3 coding DNA: TGTGCCAGCAGTTACTCGGAGGGAGCTGGAGACACCATATATTTT.

This chain joins TRBV18 and TRBJ2-3; perhaps TRBD2 as D (7 bases). There are 12 residues in the CDR3. Trimming cost V 8 bases and J 3 bases, with 9 bases left between them. Germline V CDR1 and CDR2: KGHSH, LQKENI. This CDR3 is CASGGATDTQYF. The CDR3 DNA reads TGTGCCAGCGGGGGGGCGACAGATACGCAGTATTTT.

There are a few counts of this clone. The V and J genes are TRBV4-3 and TRBJ2-1; TRBD2 matches 7 bases. Germline V gene sequence: CDR1 LGHNA, CDR2 YSLEER. This CDR3 is built from 16 residues. After removal of 1 base from V and 4 bases from J, the junction contained 7 bases not matched to a gene. In DNA form, the CDR3 reads TGCGCCAGCAGCCAAGCCCCTAGCGGCGGGTACAATGAGCAGTTCTTC. It yields the protein CASSQAPSGGYNEQFF.

This chain uses TRBV7-9 with TRBJ1-4; D is uncertain. This CDR3 contains 12 residues. Germline V gives CDR1 SEHNR, CDR2 FQNEAQ (reference sequence). Trimming removed 5 bases at V and 4 bases at J, with 5 bases between. CDR3 sequence (DNA): TGTGCCAGCAGCCGGGGTAATGAAAAACTGTTTTTT. Encoded protein: CASSRGNEKLFF.

This clone was recorded only once. This chain uses TRBV4-3 with TRBJ1-6; no firm D call. Germline CDR1 is LGHNA and CDR2 is YSLEER. The CDR3 loop spans 14 amino acids. Trimming cost V 1 base and J 7 bases, with 8 bases left between them. The chain's CDR3 is CASSQGTGNSPLHF. The CDR3 DNA reads as TGCGCCAGCAGCCAAGGGACGGGGAATTCACCCCTCCACTTT.

The gene calls are TRBV5-1 and TRBJ2-7; 12 bases are shared with TRBD2. Losses at the gene ends were 1 base for V and 0 bases for J; bases not matched to a gene: 5. Germline lookup yields CDR1 SGHRS and CDR2 YFSETQ. The CDR3 totals 17 residues. CDR3 coding DNA: TGCGCCAGCAGCTTGACTAGCGGGGGGCCTAGCTCCTACGAGCAGTACTTC. This gives the protein CASSLTSGGPSSYEQYF.

This chain uses TRBV12-5 with TRBJ1-2; 10 nucleotides align to TRBD1. Unmatched junction bases numbered 2, after V lost 5 bases and J lost 2 bases. CDR1 LGHNT and CDR2 FRNRAP come from the germline V gene. The CDR3 sequence is 14 residues long. In nucleotides, the CDR3 is TGTGCTAGTGGTAGGACAGGGGGAAACTATGGCTACACCTTC. Amino acid sequence: CASGRTGGNYGYTF.

Here the CDR3 reads CASSQRGMAFF. In DNA, the CDR3 is TGTGCCAGCTCACAAAGAGGGATGGCTTTCTTT. This sequence joins TRBV18 and TRBJ1-1; D is uncertain. Germline CDR1 KGHSH, CDR2 LQKENI. Trimming stripped 4 bases from V and 11 bases from J, with 11 bases between. This CDR3 region has 11 residues.

V is TRBV4-3 and J is TRBJ1-1, with D possibly matching TRBD1 (6 bases). The V gene lost 0 bases and the J gene lost 1 base, with 9 bases spanning the gap. Germline lookup yields CDR1 LGHNA and CDR2 YSLEER. The CDR3 runs to 15 residues. CDR3 bases: TGCGCCAGCAGCCAAGACGGCAGGGGGAACACTGAAGCTTTCTTT. Encoded protein: CASSQDGRGNTEAFF.

The chain combines TRBV5-6 with TRBJ1-6; TRBD1 aligns across 7 bases. From germline, CDR1 is SGHDT and CDR2 YYEEEE. The CDR3 has 16 amino acids. V shed 1 base, J shed 7 bases, and the junction held 8 bases outside the gene matches. DNA for the CDR3: TGTGCCAGCAGCTTGTTCGACAGGGAAAGGAATTCACCCCTCCACTTT. Protein sequence: CASSLFDRERNSPLHF.

This clone was seen a single time. The CDR3 loop is CAVPTGGGTEAFF. The CDR3 DNA reads as TGTGCCGTACCGACAGGGGGAGGAACTGAAGCTTTCTTT. This chain uses TRBV27 with TRBJ1-1; 9 bases map to TRBD1. V lost 11 bases, J lost 5 bases, and 9 bases stayed unmatched. Per germline, CDR1 MNHEY and CDR2 SMNVEV (reference sequence). The CDR3 runs to 13 residues.

The V gene is TRBV4-2, the J gene TRBJ2-6; D unresolved. The CDR3 is 19 residues long. Germline loops: CDR1 LGHNA, CDR2 YNFKEQ. With 0 bases removed from V and 0 bases from J, the gap between germline ends came to 15 bases. The CDR3 region has the DNA TGTGCCAGCAGCCAAGATACGGGTGTTAGGCACTCTGGGGCCAACGTCCTGACTTTC. This gives the protein CASSQDTGVRHSGANVLTF.

The chain is built from TRBV5-5 and TRBJ2-3; D is possibly TRBD1 (6 bases). Trimming took off 1 base at V and 4 bases at J, with 13 bases between the two ends. This CDR3 is built from 15 residues. Germline assignment: CDR1 SGHKS and CDR2 YYEKEE (reference sequence). This CDR3 is CASSLSSAGADTQYF. The CDR3 DNA is TGTGCCAGCAGCTTGTCGAGTGCAGGGGCAGATACGCAGTATTTT.